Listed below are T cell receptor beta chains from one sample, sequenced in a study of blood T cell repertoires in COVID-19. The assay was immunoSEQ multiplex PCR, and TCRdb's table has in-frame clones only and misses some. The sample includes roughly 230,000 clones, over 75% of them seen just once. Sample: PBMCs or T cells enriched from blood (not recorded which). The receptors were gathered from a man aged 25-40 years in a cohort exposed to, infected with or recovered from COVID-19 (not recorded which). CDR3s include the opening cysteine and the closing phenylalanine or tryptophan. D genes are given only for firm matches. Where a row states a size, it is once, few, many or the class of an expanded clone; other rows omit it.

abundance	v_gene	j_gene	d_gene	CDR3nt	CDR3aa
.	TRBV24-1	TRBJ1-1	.	TGTGCCACCCAAGGGGTGAACACTGAAGCTTTCTTT	CATQGVNTEAFF
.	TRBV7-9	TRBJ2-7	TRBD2	TGTGCCAGCAGCGACCTAACTAGCGGGAGGCTCGCCGAGCAGTACTTC	CASSDLTSGRLAEQYF
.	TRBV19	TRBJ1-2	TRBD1	TGTGCCAGTAGACAGGGGTCAGCTAACTATGGCTACACCTTC	CASRQGSANYGYTF
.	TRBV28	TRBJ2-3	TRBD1	TGTGCCAGCCGTACATCGGACAGGGGATGGGAAGATACGCAGTATTTT	CASRTSDRGWEDTQYF
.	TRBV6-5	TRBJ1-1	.	TGTGCCAGCAGCAACGAACAGGGTAGGAGGACTGAAGCTTTCTTT	CASSNEQGRRTEAFF
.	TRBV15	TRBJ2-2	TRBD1	TGTGCCACCCAACAGGGGGTCGGGACAGGTCACACCGGGGAGCTGTTTTTT	CATQQGVGTGHTGELFF
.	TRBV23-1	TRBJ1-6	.	TGCGCCAGCAGTCATTTCAAGCAGGGTGAAAATTCACCCCTCCACTTT	CASSHFKQGENSPLHF
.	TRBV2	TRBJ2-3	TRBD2	TGTGCCAGCAGCCTTCCCCTCACTAGCGGGAGGGAAACAGATACGCAGTATTTT	CASSLPLTSGRETDTQYF
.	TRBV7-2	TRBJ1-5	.	TGTGCCAGCAGCTTAGCGACAGGATGGCCCCAGCATTTT	CASSLATGWPQHF
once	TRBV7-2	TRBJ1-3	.	TGTGCCAGCAGCCTCGGACAGACCTCTGGAAACACCATATATTTT	CASSLGQTSGNTIYF
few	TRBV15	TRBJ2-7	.	TGTGCCACCAGCAGAGATGAGAGGTCCTACGAGCAGTACTTC	CATSRDERSYEQYF
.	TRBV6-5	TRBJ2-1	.	TGTGCCAGCAGTTCCGACTTTAATGAGCAGTTCTTC	CASSSDFNEQFF
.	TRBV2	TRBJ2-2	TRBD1	TGTGCCAGCATCGGGACAGGGAGGAGGGACGGGGAGCTGTTTTTT	CASIGTGRRDGELFF
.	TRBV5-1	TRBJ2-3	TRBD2	TGCGCCAGCAGCCTCACTAGCGGAATCTACACAGATACGCAGTATTTT	CASSLTSGIYTDTQYF
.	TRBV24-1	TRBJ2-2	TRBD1	TGTGCCACCAGTGCCGACAGGGTGAAAACCGGGGAGCTGTTTTTT	CATSADRVKTGELFF
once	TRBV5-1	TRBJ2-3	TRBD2	TGCGCCAGCAGTCAACGGACTAGCGGGAGTGGCACAGATACGCAGTATTTT	CASSQRTSGSGTDTQYF
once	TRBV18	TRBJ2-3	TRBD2	TGTGCCAGCTCACCGACTAGCGGGAGAGCTAGGCCAGATACGCAGTATTTT	CASSPTSGRARPDTQYF
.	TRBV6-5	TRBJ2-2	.	TGTGCCAGCTTCAGCGGGCTGAACACCGGGGAGCTGTTTTTT	CASFSGLNTGELFF
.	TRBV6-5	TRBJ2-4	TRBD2	TGTGCCAGCAGTTACTGGGAGGGGAGGGTAAACATTCAGTACTTC	CASSYWEGRVNIQYF
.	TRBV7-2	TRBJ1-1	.	TGTGCCAGCAGCCCCGTGGGCCTCGAAGCTTTCTTT	CASSPVGLEAFF